The 5 T cell receptor beta chains listed next were all sequenced from one sample in a study of pediatric ulcerative colitis. Repertoires were generated with immunoSEQ multiplex PCR, while TCRdb's copy carries only in-frame clones and drops some. The sample comprises about 64,000 clones, 86% of which are singletons, and around 3% rests with the top ten. Sequencing was carried out using blood. These receptors originate from a boy aged 10-17 years with severe ulcerative colitis.

This rearrangement joins TRBV18 to TRBJ2-1, with D uncertain. Germline lookup yields CDR1 KGHSH and CDR2 LQKENI. The CDR3 has 14 residues. Trimming left V 2 bases short and J 11 bases short, with 16 bases between. Here the CDR3 reads CASSPSGLDSKQFF. The CDR3 bases are TGTGCCAGCTCACCATCGGGTCTAGACTCTAAGCAGTTCTTC.

This chain uses TRBV4-2 with TRBJ1-1; D call uncertain. The germline gives CDR1 LGHNA, CDR2 YNFKEQ. V was pared by 0 bases and J by 1 base, with 3 bases between. The CDR3 length is 13 residues. CDR3 sequence reads: CASSQDRNTEAFF. Written as DNA, the CDR3 is TGTGCCAGCAGCCAAGACAGGAACACTGAAGCTTTCTTT.

The genes are TRBV19 and TRBJ2-7; D is uncertain. The V gene lost 1 base and the J gene lost 0 bases, with 10 bases spanning the gap. The CDR3 totals 15 residues. Germline CDR1 LNHDA, CDR2 SQIVND (reference sequence). CDR3 bases: TGTGCCAGTAGTATAGTAGGCTGGGGCTCCTACGAGCAGTACTTC. It codes for CASSIVGWGSYEQYF.

The chain carries TRBV18 and TRBJ2-5; a weak D match, TRBD1 (5 bases). This CDR3 contains 16 residues. Deletions cut 0 bases from V and 4 bases from J, with 15 bases between. Germline assignment: CDR1 KGHSH and CDR2 LQKENI. Here the CDR3 reads CASSPPGQGIRETQYF. The CDR3 region has the DNA TGTGCCAGCTCACCACCAGGGCAGGGAATTAGAGAGACCCAGTACTTC.

The chain joins TRBV6-1 to TRBJ2-7, with 7 positions matching TRBD1. The CDR3 has 12 amino acids. The germline V gene encodes CDR1 MNHNS and CDR2 SASEGT. Trimming took 10 bases from V and 0 from J; bases not matched to a gene: 3. The CDR3: CATGQSSYEQYF. In nucleotides, the CDR3 is TGTGCCACGGGACAGAGCTCCTACGAGCAGTACTTC.